This T cell receptor beta chain was sequenced for a study of technical replicates of blood from a handful of donors. Profiled with immunoSEQ multiplex PCR; TCRdb holds only in-frame clones, not every one. The sample records tens of thousands of clones, roughly 96% being singletons. Trimming took 3 bases from V and 1 from J; bases not matched to a gene: 3. From germline, CDR1 is MDHEN and CDR2 SYDVKM. CDR3 length: 16 residues. V usage is TRBV28 and J usage is TRBJ2-2; 9 bases align to TRBD1. The TCR comes from a human donor in good health. The sample taken for sequencing was T cells isolated from PBMCs. CDR3 residues: CASSFAGQGNTGELFF. The CDR3 nucleotides read TGTGCCAGCAGTTTCGCGGGACAGGGGAACACCGGGGAGCTGTTTTTT.